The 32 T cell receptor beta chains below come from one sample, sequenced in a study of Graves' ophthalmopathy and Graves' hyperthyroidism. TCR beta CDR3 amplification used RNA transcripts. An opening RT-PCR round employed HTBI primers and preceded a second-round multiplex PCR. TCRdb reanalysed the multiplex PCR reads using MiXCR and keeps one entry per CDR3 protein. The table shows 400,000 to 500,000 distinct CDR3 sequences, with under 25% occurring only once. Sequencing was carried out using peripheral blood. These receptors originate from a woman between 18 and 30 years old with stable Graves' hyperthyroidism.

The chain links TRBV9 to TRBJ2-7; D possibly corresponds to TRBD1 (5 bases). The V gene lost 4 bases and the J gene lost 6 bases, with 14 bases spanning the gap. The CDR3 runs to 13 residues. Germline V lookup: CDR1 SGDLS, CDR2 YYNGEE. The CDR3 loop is CASSSPRESEQYF. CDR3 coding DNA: TGTGCCAGCAGCTCCCCCAGGGAAAGCGAGCAGTACTTC.

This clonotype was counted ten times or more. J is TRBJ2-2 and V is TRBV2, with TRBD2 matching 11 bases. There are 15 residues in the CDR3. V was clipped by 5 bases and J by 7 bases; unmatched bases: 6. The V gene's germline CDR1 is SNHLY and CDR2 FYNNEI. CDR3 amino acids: CASSPTSGTGGELFF. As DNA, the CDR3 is TGTGCCAGCAGTCCGACTAGCGGGACGGGCGGGGAGCTGTTTTTT.

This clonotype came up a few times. The CDR3 DNA reads TGTGCCAGCAGTGAATACAGGGCGGCTTTCTTT. Its protein is CASSEYRAAFF. V and J are TRBV2 and TRBJ1-1; possible D gene TRBD1, 6 bases. The CDR3 runs to 11 residues. Germline lookup yields CDR1 SNHLY and CDR2 FYNNEI. V was trimmed by 2 bases and J by 11 bases, leaving 9 bases between them.

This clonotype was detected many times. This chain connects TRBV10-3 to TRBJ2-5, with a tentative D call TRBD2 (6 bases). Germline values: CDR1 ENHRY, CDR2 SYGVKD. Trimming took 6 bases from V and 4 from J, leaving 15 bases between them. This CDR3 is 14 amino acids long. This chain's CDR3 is CAISAGSGGETQYF. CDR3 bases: TGTGCCATCAGCGCGGGAAGCGGAGGAGAGACCCAGTACTTC.

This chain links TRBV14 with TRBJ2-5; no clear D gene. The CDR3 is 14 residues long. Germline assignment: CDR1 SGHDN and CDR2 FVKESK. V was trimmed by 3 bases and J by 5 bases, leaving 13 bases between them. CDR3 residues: CASSQDSLGETQYF. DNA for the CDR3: TGTGCCAGCAGCCAGGATTCCTTAGGCGAGACCCAGTACTTC.

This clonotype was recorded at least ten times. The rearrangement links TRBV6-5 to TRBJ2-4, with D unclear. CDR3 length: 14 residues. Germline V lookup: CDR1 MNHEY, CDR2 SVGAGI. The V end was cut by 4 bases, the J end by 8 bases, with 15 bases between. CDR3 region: CASSSDTRRHIQYF. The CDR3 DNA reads TGTGCCAGCAGTTCCGACACGAGAAGGCACATTCAGTACTTC.

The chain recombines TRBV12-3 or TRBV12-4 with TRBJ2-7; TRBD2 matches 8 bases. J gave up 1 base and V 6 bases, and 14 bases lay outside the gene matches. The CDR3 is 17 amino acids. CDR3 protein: CASSLTGGGRRSYEQYF. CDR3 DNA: TGTGCCAGCAGCCTGACTGGTGGCGGGAGGCGGTCCTACGAGCAGTACTTC.

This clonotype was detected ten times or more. The CDR3 region is CASRNKGETQYF. CDR3 bases: TGTGCCAGCAGGAATAAGGGGGAGACCCAGTACTTC. The gene calls are TRBV12-3 or TRBV12-4 and TRBJ2-5, with D possibly being TRBD1 (5 bases). The CDR3 totals 12 residues. Trimming shortened V by 6 bases and J by 5 bases, and 10 bases separated the two germline ends.

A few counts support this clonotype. The CDR3 nucleotides read TGTGCCACCAGCAACCGCCGGGGGTCCCAAGAGACCCAGTACTTC. Translating gives CATSNRRGSQETQYF. V and J are TRBV15 and TRBJ2-5; D might be TRBD2 (6 bases). The V end was cut by 4 bases, the J end by 1 base, with 13 bases between. In germline, CDR1 is LNHNV, CDR2 YYDKDF (reference sequence). The CDR3 runs to 15 residues.

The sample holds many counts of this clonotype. The CDR3 nucleotides are TGTGCCAGCAGCTCAAATCACCGACAGGGGTCGAACACTGAAGCTTTCTTT. Translated, it gives CASSSNHRQGSNTEAFF. The J gene is TRBJ1-1, the V gene TRBV7-6, with TRBD1 matching over 8 bases. Trimming took 4 bases from V and 1 from J; bases not matched to a gene: 11. The CDR3 has 17 amino acids. Germline CDR1 reads SGHVS; CDR2 reads FNYEAQ.

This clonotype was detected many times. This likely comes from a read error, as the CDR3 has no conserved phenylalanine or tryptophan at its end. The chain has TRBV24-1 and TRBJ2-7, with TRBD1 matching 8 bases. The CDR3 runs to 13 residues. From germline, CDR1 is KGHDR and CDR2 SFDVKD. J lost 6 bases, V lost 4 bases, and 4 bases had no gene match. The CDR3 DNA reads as TGTGCCACCAGTGACAGGGGGCGACGCGAGCAGTACCTC. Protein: CATSDRGRREQYL.

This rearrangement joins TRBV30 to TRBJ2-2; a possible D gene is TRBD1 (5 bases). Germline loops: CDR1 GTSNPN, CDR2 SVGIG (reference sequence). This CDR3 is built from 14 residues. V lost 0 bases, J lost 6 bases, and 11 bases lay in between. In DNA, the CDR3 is TGTGCCTGGAGTGTACGGTGGGGCCCCGGGGAGCTGTTTTTT. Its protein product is CAWSVRWGPGELFF.

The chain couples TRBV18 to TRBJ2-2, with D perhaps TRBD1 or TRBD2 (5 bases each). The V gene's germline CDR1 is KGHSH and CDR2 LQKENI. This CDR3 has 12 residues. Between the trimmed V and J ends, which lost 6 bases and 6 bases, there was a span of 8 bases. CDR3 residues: CASSGTAGELFF. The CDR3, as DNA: TGTGCCAGCTCTGGGACGGCCGGGGAGCTGTTTTTT.

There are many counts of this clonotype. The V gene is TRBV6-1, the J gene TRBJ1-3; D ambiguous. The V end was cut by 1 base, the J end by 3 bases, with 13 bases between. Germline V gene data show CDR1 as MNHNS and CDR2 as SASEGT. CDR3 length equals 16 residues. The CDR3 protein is CASSEVTGVNGNTIYF. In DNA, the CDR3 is TGTGCCAGCAGTGAAGTAACCGGGGTGAATGGAAACACCATATATTTT.

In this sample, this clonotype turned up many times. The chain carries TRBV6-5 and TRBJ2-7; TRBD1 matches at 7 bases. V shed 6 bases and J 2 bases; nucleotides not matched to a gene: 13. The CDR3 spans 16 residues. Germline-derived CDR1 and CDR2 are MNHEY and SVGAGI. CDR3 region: CASSHPDRAATYEQYF. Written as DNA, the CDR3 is TGTGCCAGCAGCCATCCCGACAGGGCCGCGACCTACGAGCAGTACTTC.

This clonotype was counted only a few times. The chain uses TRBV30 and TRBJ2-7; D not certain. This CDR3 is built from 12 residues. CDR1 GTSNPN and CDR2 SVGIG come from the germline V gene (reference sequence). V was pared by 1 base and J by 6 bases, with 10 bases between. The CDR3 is CAWSEGSREQYF. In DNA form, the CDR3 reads TGTGCCTGGAGTGAGGGCTCCCGCGAGCAGTACTTC.

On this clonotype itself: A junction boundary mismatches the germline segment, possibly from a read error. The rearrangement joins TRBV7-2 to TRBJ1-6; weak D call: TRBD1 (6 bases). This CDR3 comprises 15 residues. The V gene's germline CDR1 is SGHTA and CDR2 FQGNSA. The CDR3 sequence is CASSLGIQGSAPLQF. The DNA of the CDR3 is TGTGCCAGCAGCTTAGGCATACAGGGCAGTGCACCCCTCCAATTT.

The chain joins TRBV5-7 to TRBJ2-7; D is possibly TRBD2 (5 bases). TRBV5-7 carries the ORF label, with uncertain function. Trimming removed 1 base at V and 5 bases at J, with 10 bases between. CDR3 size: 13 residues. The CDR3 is CASSLRGYHEQYF. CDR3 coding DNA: TGTGCCAGCAGCTTGCGAGGGTACCACGAGCAGTACTTC.

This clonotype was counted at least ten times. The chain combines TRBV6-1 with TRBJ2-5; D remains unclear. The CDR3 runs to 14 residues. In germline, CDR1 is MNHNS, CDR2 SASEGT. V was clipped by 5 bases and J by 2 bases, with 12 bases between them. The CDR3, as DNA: TGTGCCAGCAGTCCTGGGCCGGATCAAGAGACCCAGTACTTC. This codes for CASSPGPDQETQYF.

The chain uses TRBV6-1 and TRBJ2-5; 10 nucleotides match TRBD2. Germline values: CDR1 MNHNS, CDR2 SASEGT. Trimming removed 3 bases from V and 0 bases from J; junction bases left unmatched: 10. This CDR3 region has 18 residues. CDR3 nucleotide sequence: TGTGCCAGCAGTGATGGGAGGACTAGCGGATCCTACCAAGAGACCCAGTACTTC. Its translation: CASSDGRTSGSYQETQYF.

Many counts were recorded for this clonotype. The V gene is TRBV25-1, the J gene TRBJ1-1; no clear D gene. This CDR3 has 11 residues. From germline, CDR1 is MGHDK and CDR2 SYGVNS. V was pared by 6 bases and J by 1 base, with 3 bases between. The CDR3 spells CASRGNTEAFF. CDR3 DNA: TGTGCCAGCAGGGGGAACACTGAAGCTTTCTTT.

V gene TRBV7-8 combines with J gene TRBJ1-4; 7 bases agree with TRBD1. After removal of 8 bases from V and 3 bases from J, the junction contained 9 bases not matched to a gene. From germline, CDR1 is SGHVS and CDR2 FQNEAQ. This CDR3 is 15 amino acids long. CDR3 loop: CASATGELANEKLFF. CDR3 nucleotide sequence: TGTGCCAGCGCTACAGGGGAATTGGCTAATGAAAAACTGTTTTTT.

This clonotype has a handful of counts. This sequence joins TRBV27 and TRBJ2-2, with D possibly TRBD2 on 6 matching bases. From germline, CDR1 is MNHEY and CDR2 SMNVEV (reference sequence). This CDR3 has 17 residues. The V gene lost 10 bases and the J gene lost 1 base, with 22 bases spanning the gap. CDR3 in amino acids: CATTGEAGIKNTGELFF. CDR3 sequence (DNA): TGTGCCACCACGGGGGAGGCAGGGATAAAGAACACCGGGGAGCTGTTTTTT.

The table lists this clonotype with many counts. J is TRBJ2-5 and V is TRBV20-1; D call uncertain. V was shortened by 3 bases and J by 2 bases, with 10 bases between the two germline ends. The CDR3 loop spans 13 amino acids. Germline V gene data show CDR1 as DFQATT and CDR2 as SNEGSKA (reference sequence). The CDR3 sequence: CSASMDPQETQYF. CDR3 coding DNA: TGCAGTGCTAGCATGGACCCGCAAGAGACCCAGTACTTC.

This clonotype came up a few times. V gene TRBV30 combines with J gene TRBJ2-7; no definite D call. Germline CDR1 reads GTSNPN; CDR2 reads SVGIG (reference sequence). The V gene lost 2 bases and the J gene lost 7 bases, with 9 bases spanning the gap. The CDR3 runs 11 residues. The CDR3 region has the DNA TGTGCCTGGAGTACCTCCGGGGAGCAGTACTTC. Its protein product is CAWSTSGEQYF.

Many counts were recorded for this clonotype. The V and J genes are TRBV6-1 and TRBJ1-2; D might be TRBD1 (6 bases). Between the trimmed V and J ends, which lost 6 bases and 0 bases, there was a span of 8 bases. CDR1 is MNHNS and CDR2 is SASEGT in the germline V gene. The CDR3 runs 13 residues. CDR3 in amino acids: CASRTGSNYGYTF. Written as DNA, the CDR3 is TGTGCCAGCAGGACAGGATCTAACTATGGCTACACCTTC.

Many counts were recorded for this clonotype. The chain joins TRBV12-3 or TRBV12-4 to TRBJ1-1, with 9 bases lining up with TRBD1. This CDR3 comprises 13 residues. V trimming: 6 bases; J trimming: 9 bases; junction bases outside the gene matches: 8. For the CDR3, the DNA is TGTGCCAGCAGGGGACAGGGTAGGGCAAAAGCTTTCTTT. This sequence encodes CASRGQGRAKAFF.

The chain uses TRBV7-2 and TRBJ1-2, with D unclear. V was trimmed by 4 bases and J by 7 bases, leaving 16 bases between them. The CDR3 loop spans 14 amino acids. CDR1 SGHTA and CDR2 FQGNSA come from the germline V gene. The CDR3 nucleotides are TGTGCCAGCAGCTCCTATATAGGGCTTGGTGGCTACACCTTC. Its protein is CASSSYIGLGGYTF.

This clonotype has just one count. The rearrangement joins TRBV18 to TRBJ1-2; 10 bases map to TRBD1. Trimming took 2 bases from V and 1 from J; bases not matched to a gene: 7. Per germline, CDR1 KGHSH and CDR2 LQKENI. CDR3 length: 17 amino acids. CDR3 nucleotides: TGTGCCAGCTCACCATACCCCGGGACAGGGGATAACTATGGCTACACCTTC. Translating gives CASSPYPGTGDNYGYTF.

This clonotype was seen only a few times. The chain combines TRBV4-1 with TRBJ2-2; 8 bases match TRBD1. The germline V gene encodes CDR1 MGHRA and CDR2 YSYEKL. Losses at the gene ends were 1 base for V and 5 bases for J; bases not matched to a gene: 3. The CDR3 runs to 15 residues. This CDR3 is CASSQGTGNTGELFF. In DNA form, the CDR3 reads TGCGCCAGCAGCCAAGGGACAGGGAATACCGGGGAGCTGTTTTTT.

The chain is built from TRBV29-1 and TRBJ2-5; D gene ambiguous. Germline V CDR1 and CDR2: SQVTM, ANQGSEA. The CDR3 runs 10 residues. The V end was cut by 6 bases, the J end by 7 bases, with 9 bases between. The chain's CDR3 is CSVKIRTQYF. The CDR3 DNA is TGCAGCGTCAAAATTAGGACCCAGTACTTC. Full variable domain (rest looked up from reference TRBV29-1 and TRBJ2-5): SAVISQKPSRDICQRGTSLTIQCQVDSQVTMMFWYRQQPGQSLTLIATANQGSEATYESGFVIDKFPISRPNLTFSTLTVSNMSPEDSSIYLCSVKIRTQYFGPGTRLLVL.

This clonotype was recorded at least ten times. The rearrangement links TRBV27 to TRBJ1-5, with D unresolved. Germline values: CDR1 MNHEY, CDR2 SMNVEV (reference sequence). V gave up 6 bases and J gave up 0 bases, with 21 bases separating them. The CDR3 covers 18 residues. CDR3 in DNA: TGTGCCAGCAGCCCCTTGGACGGAAAGGTTTATAGCAATCAGCCCCAGCATTTT. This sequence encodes CASSPLDGKVYSNQPQHF.